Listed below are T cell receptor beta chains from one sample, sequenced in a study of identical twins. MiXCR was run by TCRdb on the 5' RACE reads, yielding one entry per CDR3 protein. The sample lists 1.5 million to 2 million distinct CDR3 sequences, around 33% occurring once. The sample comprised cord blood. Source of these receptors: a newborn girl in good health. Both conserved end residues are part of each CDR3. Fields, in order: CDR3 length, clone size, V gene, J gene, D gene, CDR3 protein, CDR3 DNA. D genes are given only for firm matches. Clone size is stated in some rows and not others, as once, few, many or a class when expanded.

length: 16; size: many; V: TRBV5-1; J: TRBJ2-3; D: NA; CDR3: CASSITTSGVADTQYF; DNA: TGCGCCAGCAGCATTACGACTAGTGGCGTCGCAGATACGCAGTATTTT
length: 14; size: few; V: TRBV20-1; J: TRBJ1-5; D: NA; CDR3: CSAAPAGINQPQHF; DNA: TGCAGTGCTGCCCCGGCAGGAATCAATCAGCCCCAGCATTTT
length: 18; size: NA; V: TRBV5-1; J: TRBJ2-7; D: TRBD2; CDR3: CASSLPPVAGATTYEQYF; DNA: TGCGCCAGCAGCTTGCCCCCGGTAGCGGGCGCGACCACTTACGAGCAGTACTTC
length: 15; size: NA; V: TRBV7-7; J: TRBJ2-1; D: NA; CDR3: CASSSRPRGRNEQFF; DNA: TGTGCCAGCAGCTCCCGACCTCGGGGAAGGAATGAGCAGTTCTTC
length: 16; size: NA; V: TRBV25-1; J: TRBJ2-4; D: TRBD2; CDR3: CASSERLAGAKNIQYF; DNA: TGTGCCAGCAGTGAAAGACTAGCGGGAGCCAAAAACATTCAGTACTTC
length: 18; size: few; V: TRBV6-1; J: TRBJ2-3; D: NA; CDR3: CASSGWTGWLFPTDTQYF; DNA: TGTGCCAGCAGTGGATGGACGGGTTGGTTGTTCCCAACAGATACGCAGTATTTT
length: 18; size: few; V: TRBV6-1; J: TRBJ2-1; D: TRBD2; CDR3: CASSEAAGGLFLYNEQFF; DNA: TGTGCCAGCAGTGAAGCGGCGGGAGGGCTTTTCTTGTACAATGAGCAGTTCTTC
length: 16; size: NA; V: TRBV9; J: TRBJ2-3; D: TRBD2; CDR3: CASSVVTSGTGDTQYF; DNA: TGTGCCAGCAGCGTAGTGACTAGCGGGACGGGAGATACGCAGTATTTT
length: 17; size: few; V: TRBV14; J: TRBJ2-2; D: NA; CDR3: CASSQYPRTANTGELFF; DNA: TGTGCCAGCAGCCAATATCCCCGGACCGCGAACACCGGGGAGCTGTTTTTT
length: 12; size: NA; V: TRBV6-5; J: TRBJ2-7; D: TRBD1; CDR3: CASSRDSRIQYF; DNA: TGTGCCAGCAGTAGGGACAGTCGTATTCAGTACTTC